What follows are 15 T cell receptor beta chains derived from one specimen sequenced in a study of CD8 T cells in ankylosing spondylitis. Study-wide results and limits: A motif of seven or eight highly homologous TCR beta variants was seen as apparently characteristic of ankylosing spondylitis blood.

TCRdb reprocessed the 5' RACE reads via MiXCR and lists one record per CDR3 protein. The sample carries some 700,000 distinct CDR3 sequences, around 20% recorded once. No antigens are known for them. The sample taken for sequencing was blood, either unsorted or a sorted T cell fraction (not recorded which). Source of these receptors: a male donor with ankylosing spondylitis.

This clonotype was detected many times. The genes are TRBV12-3 or TRBV12-4 and TRBJ1-1; D is ambiguous. Trimming pared 2 bases from V and 1 base from J, leaving 14 bases between. CDR3 size: 16 residues. This CDR3 is CASSLWTHLRNTEAFF. CDR3 in DNA: TGTGCCAGCAGTTTATGGACCCATCTGAGGAACACTGAAGCTTTCTTT.

This clonotype has only a few counts. V gene TRBV12-3 or TRBV12-4 combines with J gene TRBJ1-1; D uncertain. There are 14 residues in the CDR3. Deletions cut 5 bases from V and 0 bases from J, with 10 bases between. Here the CDR3 reads CASSRGKLNTEAFF. The CDR3 nucleotides read TGTGCCAGCAGTCGCGGGAAACTGAACACTGAAGCTTTCTTT.

The chain combines TRBV28 with TRBJ1-1; 8 bases fit TRBD1. J was trimmed by 2 bases and V by 5 bases; bases with no gene match: 7. Germline loops: CDR1 MDHEN, CDR2 SYDVKM. The CDR3 spans 15 residues. Here the CDR3 DNA reads TGTGCCAGCAGTCAGGCCGGGACAGGAAACACTGAAGCTTTCTTT. Encoded protein: CASSQAGTGNTEAFF.

The gene calls are TRBV29-1 and TRBJ1-1; a possible D gene is TRBD1 (6 bases). Germline-derived CDR1 and CDR2 are SQVTM and ANQGSEA. The CDR3 length is 13 residues. V was shortened by 6 bases and J by 1 base, with 12 bases between the two germline ends. In nucleotides, the CDR3 is TGCAGCGTGACGACAGGTTGGAACACTGAAGCTTTCTTT. Its protein product is CSVTTGWNTEAFF.

The V and J genes are TRBV5-1 and TRBJ2-3, with 7 bases lining up with TRBD2. V gave up 0 bases and J gave up 5 bases; unmatched junction bases: 9. The CDR3 covers 16 residues. Germline CDR1 and CDR2: SGHRS and YFSETQ. DNA for the CDR3: TGCGCCAGCAGCTTGGGGAGAGCGGGATCAGTAGATACGCAGTATTTT. The encoded protein is CASSLGRAGSVDTQYF.

The V call is TRBV5-6, the J call TRBJ2-1, with 7 bases matching TRBD1. After removal of 0 bases from V and 2 bases from J, the junction contained 5 bases not matched to a gene. Germline values: CDR1 SGHDT, CDR2 YYEEEE. The CDR3 extends over 16 amino acids. In DNA, the CDR3 is TGTGCCAGCAGCTTGGAGGACAGGTGGACCTACAATGAGCAGTTCTTC. Residues: CASSLEDRWTYNEQFF.

This clonotype was detected ten times or more. The rearrangement links TRBV6-5 to TRBJ2-1, with 11 bases aligning to TRBD2. The V gene's germline CDR1 is MNHEY and CDR2 SVGAGI. This CDR3 has 14 amino acids. Unmatched junction bases numbered 2, after V lost 4 bases and J lost 6 bases. CDR3 coding DNA: TGTGCCAGCAGTTTAGCGGGGGGGCGCAATGAGCAGTTCTTC. It encodes CASSLAGGRNEQFF.

In its sample, this clonotype was seen a few times. This chain links TRBV28 with TRBJ2-1, with D perhaps TRBD1 (5 bases). CDR1 and CDR2 from the germline V gene are MDHEN and SYDVKM. Trimming took off 2 bases at V and 1 base at J, with 18 bases between the two ends. The CDR3 is 18 residues long. CDR3 in DNA: TGTGCCAGCAGTTTAATGGGGCGGAATAAAAAATCCTACAATGAGCAGTTCTTC. Its protein product is CASSLMGRNKKSYNEQFF.

This clonotype was picked up many times. The gene calls are TRBV28 and TRBJ2-4; TRBD1 agrees at 11 bases. Germline trimming cut 5 bases from V and 9 bases from J; bases unmatched to any gene: 9. The germline V gene has CDR1 MDHEN and CDR2 SYDVKM. The CDR3 loop spans 15 amino acids. CDR3 bases: TGTGCCAGCAGTCTTCGGACAGGGGGCCGGGGCATTCAGTACTTC. Residues: CASSLRTGGRGIQYF.

This clonotype was observed a few times. The CDR3 DNA is TGCAGCGTTGAATGGGGCGGGAGCTCATACAATGAGCAGTTCTTC. This gives the protein CSVEWGGSSYNEQFF. The chain recombines TRBV29-1 with TRBJ2-1; 7 bases match TRBD2. The J segment lost 4 bases and the V segment lost 2 bases, leaving 8 bases of the junction unmatched. Germline V lookup: CDR1 SQVTM, CDR2 ANQGSEA. This CDR3 contains 15 residues.

J is TRBJ1-6 and V is TRBV7-9, with D possibly being TRBD1 (5 bases). Germline loops: CDR1 SEHNR, CDR2 FQNEAQ (reference sequence). The CDR3 has 13 residues. The ends were cut back, 5 bases at V and 9 bases at J, with 11 bases in the middle. The CDR3 region is CASSPGPGSPLHF. CDR3 bases: TGTGCCAGCAGCCCGGGGCCGGGTTCACCCCTCCACTTT.

Notes on this clonotype: The germline gene is not matched at one end of the junction; a read error may be the cause. V usage is TRBV12-3 or TRBV12-4 and J usage is TRBJ2-2; D remains unclear. This CDR3 contains 14 residues. CDR3 amino acids: CASSLAPNTEELFF. CDR3 DNA sequence: TGTGCCAGCAGTTTAGCGCCTAACACCGAGGAGCTGTTTTTT.

This clonotype has a count of ten or more. This chain links TRBV7-2 with TRBJ2-5; possible D gene TRBD2, 5 bases. The CDR3 consists of 14 residues. Trimming stripped 1 base from V and 7 bases from J, with 13 bases between. CDR1 SGHTA and CDR2 FQGNSA come from the germline V gene. The CDR3 here is CASSLEVVRGTQYF. CDR3 bases: TGTGCCAGCAGCTTAGAAGTTGTTCGGGGGACCCAGTACTTC.

This clonotype was seen a few times. The chain has TRBV29-1 and TRBJ2-2; TRBD2 agrees at 8 bases. Per germline, CDR1 SQVTM and CDR2 ANQGSEA. This CDR3 contains 13 residues. The V and J ends lost 6 bases and 15 bases, in that order; junction bases with no gene match: 15. This chain's CDR3 is CSVTTSAQTGLFF. In nucleotides, the CDR3 is TGCAGCGTGACGACTAGCGCCCAAACAGGGTTGTTTTTT.

The rearrangement joins TRBV12-3 or TRBV12-4 to TRBJ1-3; possible D gene TRBD1, 5 bases. V was pared by 6 bases and J by 0 bases, with 12 bases between. CDR3 length equals 15 residues. The CDR3 here is CASRATGVSGNTIYF. In DNA, the CDR3 is TGTGCCAGCAGGGCCACAGGCGTCTCTGGAAACACCATATATTTT.